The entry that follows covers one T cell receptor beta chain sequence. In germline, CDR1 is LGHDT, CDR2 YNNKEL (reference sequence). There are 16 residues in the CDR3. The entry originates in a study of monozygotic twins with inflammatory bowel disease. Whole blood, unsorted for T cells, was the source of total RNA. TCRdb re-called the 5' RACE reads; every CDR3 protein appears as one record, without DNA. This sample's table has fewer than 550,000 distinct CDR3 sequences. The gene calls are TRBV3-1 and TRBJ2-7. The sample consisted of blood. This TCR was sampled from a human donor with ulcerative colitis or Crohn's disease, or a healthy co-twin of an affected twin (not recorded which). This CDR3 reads CASSLSRAGAHYEQYF.